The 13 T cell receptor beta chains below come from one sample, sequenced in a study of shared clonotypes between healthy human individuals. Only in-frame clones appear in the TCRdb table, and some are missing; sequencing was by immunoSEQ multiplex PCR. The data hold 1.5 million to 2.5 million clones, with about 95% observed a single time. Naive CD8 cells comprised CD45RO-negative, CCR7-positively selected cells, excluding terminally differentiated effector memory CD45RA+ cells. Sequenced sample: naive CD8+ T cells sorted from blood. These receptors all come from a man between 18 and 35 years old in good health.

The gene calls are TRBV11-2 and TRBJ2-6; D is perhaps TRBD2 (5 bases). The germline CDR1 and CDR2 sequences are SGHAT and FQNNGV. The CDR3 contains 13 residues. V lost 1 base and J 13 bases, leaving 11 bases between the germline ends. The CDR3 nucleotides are TGTGCCAGCAGCTTAGGAGGGCCCGGGGTCCTGACTTTC. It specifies CASSLGGPGVLTF.

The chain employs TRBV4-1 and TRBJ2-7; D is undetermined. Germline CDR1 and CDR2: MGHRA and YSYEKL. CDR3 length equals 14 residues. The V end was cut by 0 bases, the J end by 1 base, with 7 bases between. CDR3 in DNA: TGCGCCAGCAGCCAAGAGTCCCAGTCCTACGAGCAGTACTTC. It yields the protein CASSQESQSYEQYF.

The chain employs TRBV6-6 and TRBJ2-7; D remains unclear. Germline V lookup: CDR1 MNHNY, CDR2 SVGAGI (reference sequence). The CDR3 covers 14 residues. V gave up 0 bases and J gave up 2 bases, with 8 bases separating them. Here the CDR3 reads CASSYSNGAYEQYF. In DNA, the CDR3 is TGTGCCAGCAGTTACTCGAACGGAGCCTACGAGCAGTACTTC.

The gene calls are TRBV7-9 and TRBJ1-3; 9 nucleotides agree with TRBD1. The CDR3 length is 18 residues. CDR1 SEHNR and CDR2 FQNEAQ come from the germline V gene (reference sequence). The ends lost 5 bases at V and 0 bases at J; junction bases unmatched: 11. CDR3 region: CASSPSKGTGNSGNTIYF. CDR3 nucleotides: TGTGCCAGCAGCCCATCAAAGGGGACAGGGAACTCTGGAAACACCATATATTTT.

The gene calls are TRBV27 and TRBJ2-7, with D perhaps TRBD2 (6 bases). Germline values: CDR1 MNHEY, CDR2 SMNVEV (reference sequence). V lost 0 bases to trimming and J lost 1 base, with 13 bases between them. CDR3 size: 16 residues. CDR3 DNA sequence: TGTGCCAGCAGTTTATCTACGGGAGAAGTTTCCTACGAGCAGTACTTC. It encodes CASSLSTGEVSYEQYF.

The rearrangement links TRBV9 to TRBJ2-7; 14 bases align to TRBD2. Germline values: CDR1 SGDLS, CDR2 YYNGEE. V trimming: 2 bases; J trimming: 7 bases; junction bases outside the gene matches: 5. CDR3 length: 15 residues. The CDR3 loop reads CASSVGLAGGWEQYF. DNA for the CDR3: TGTGCCAGCAGCGTTGGACTAGCGGGAGGCTGGGAGCAGTACTTC.

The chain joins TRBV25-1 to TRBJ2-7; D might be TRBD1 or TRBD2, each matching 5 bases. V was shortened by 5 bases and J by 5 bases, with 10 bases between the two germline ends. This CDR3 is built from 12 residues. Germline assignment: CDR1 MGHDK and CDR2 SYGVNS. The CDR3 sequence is CASSIGDHEQYF. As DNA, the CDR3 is TGTGCCAGCAGTATCGGGGACCACGAGCAGTACTTC.

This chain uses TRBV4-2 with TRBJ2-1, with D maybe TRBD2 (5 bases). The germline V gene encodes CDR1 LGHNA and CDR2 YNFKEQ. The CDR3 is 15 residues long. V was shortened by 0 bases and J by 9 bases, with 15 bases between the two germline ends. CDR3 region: CASSQEAVIGVEQFF. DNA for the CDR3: TGTGCCAGCAGCCAAGAAGCGGTTATCGGTGTTGAGCAGTTCTTC.

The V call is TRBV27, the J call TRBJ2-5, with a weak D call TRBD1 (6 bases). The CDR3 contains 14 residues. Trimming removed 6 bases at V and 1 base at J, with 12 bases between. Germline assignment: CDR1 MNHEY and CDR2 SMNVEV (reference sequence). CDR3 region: CASSLQGSQETQYF. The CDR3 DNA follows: TGTGCCAGCAGCCTACAGGGCTCCCAAGAGACCCAGTACTTC.

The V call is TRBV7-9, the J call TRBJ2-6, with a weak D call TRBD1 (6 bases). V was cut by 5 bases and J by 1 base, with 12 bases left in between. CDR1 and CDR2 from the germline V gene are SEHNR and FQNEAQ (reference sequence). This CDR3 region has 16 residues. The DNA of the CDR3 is TGTGCCAGCAGCCACGTACAGGGTTCTGGGGCCAACGTCCTGACTTTC. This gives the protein CASSHVQGSGANVLTF.

CDR3 sequence reads: CASADRGREKLFF. The CDR3, as DNA: TGTGCCAGCGCTGACAGGGGACGCGAAAAACTGTTTTTT. The chain uses TRBV27 and TRBJ1-4, with 8 nucleotides matching TRBD1. Germline CDR1 is MNHEY and CDR2 is SMNVEV (reference sequence). V was pared by 8 bases and J by 8 bases, with 7 bases of the junction left unmatched. CDR3 size: 13 residues.

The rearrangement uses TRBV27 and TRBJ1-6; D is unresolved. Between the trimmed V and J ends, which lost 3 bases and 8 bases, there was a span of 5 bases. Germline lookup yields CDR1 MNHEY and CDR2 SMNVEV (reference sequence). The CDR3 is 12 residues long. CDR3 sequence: CASSFPDSPLHF. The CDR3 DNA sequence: TGTGCCAGCAGTTTTCCCGATTCACCCCTCCACTTT.

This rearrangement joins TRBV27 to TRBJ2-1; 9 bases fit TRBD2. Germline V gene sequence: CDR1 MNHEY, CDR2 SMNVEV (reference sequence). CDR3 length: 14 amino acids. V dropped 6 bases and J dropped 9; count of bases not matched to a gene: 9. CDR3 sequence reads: CASRLAGSNSEQFF. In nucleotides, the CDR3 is TGTGCCAGCAGACTAGCGGGTTCGAACAGTGAGCAGTTCTTC.